The rows below give T cell receptor beta chains drawn from one sample of a study of T cells in Graves' hyperthyroidism and ophthalmopathy. TCRdb re-derived calls from the multiplex PCR reads in MiXCR, one entry per CDR3 protein. Of hundreds of thousands of distinct CDR3 sequences in the sample, more than 13% were seen once. The material sequenced was blood. Receptor source: a man in his forties or fifties with Graves' ophthalmopathy. CDR3s include the opening cysteine and the closing phenylalanine or tryptophan. A D gene is named only where the DNA matches it firmly. Clone size appears in some rows only: once, few, many, or a class for an expanded clone.

clone_size	j_call	cdr3_length	d_call	v_call	cdr3_nt	cdr3_aa
-	TRBJ1-1	13	-	TRBV12-3/TRBV12-4	TGTGCCAGCAGTTCTCGTTGGAACACTGAAGCTTTCTTT	CASSSRWNTEAFF
-	TRBJ1-2	14	-	TRBV24-1	TGTGCCACCAGAGCGGCGGACGCTAACTATGGCTACACCTTC	CATRAADANYGYTF
many	TRBJ2-1	14	TRBD2	TRBV18	TGTGCCAGCTCACCCCCTAGCGGGAGGGATGAGCAGTTCTTC	CASSPPSGRDEQFF
-	TRBJ2-1	16	-	TRBV27	TGTGCCAGCAGTCTATCTCCGTTGAGGGGGGCCGATGAGCAGTTCTTC	CASSLSPLRGADEQFF
many	TRBJ1-2	14	TRBD1	TRBV20-1	TGCAGTGCTAGACGACAGGGGGAAGCGAGGGGCTACACCTTC	CSARRQGEARGYTF
few	TRBJ2-1	16	-	TRBV24-1	TGTGCCACCAGTGATTCCTTCGGTTCTTTCTCCGATGAGCAGTTCTTC	CATSDSFGSFSDEQFF
many	TRBJ1-2	15	TRBD1	TRBV20-1	TGCAGTGCCGCGACTCCCGGGACAGGGGCGGGGGGCTACACCTTC	CSAATPGTGAGGYTF
many	TRBJ1-3	13	-	TRBV5-1	TGCGCCAGCAGCGTGTCACCTGGAAACACCATATATTTT	CASSVSPGNTIYF
many	TRBJ2-3	15	TRBD2	TRBV30	TGTGCCTGGAGCCGACTAGCGGGGTCGACAGATACGCAGTATTTT	CAWSRLAGSTDTQYF
many	TRBJ2-2	14	TRBD2	TRBV10-1	TGCGCCAGCAGAGCGGGAGGGAACACCGGGGAGCTGTTTTTT	CASRAGGNTGELFF
-	TRBJ1-5	14	TRBD1	TRBV3-1	TGTGCCAGCAGCCACACAGGGGTAGGTCAGCCCCAGCATTTT	CASSHTGVGQPQHF
many	TRBJ2-5	17	-	TRBV5-8	TGTGCCAGCAGCTCCGGGGGTGGGGGTAGCTACCAAGAGACCCAGTACTTC	CASSSGGGGSYQETQYF
-	TRBJ2-5	15	TRBD2	TRBV19	TGTGCCAGTAGTAATAGCGGGAGGGCAGGGGAGACCCAGTACTTC	CASSNSGRAGETQYF
many	TRBJ2-7	13	-	TRBV20-1	TGCAGTTCAACCCGGGACTCCTCCTACGAGCAGTACTTC	CSSTRDSSYEQYF
many	TRBJ2-7	14	TRBD1	TRBV7-6	TGTGCCAGCAGCACAAGACAGGGTCTCTACGAGCAGTACTTC	CASSTRQGLYEQYF
-	TRBJ2-1	16	-	TRBV4-1	TGCGCCAGCAGCCAAGCGCAGGGTTTAAGCTACAATGAGCAGTTCTTC	CASSQAQGLSYNEQFF